This TCR beta chain was recorded in a study of shared clonotypes between healthy human individuals. Study information: The composition of the donors was a couple of women and a few men aged 18 to 49. The study's findings and limits: Roughly 5% of naive CD4 clonotypes were common to several donors.

With regard to this clone: Its specificity is not known. Other nucleotide sequences from this sample produce the same CDR3.

V was cut by 5 bases and J by 4 bases, with 10 bases left in between. This CDR3 is 13 amino acids long. Per germline, CDR1 SGHTA and CDR2 FQGTGA. Generated by immunoSEQ multiplex PCR, the TCRdb table keeps only in-frame clones and is missing some. This sample has millions of clones, with over 85% found just once. Both subsets, CD45RA+ naive and CD45RA-negative memory, were split from the CD4+ cells. The V call is TRBV7-3, the J call TRBJ2-3, with a possible D match to TRBD1 (6 bases). This receptor was identified in a man between 18 and 35 years old in good health. The source material was naive CD4+ T cells sorted from blood. Noted subset: CD45RA+ positively selected. The CDR3 sequence is CASSLGQSDTQYF. The CDR3 DNA follows: TGTGCCAGCAGCCTCGGACAGTCAGATACGCAGTATTTT.